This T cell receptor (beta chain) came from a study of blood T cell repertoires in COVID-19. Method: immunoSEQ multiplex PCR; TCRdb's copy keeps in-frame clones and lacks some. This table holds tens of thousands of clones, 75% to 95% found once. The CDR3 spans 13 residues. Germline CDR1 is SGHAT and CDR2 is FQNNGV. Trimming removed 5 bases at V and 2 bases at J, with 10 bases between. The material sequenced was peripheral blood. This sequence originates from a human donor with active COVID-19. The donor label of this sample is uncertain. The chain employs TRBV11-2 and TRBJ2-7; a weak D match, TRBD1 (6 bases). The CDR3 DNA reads TGTGCCAGCAGCGAAGGACAGACCTACGAGCAGTACTTC. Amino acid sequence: CASSEGQTYEQYF.